This T cell receptor (beta chain) is drawn from a study of Graves' ophthalmopathy and Graves' hyperthyroidism. General study findings and limits: Most thyroid clonotypes with frequency above 0.001 were detected in blood too.

Additional autoimmune diseases, uncontrolled infections, pregnancy or lactation disqualified patients. This CDR3 spans 14 amino acids. With 5 bases removed from V and 0 bases from J, the gap between germline ends came to 7 bases. Investigators amplified TCR beta CDR3 regions from RNA transcripts. The first-round RT-PCR employed HTBI primers together with the Qiagen OneStep RT-PCR kit. A multiplex PCR was then performed as the second round. TCRdb redid the calling of the multiplex PCR reads with MiXCR, one entry per CDR3 protein. This sample has 500,000 to 700,000 distinct CDR3 sequences, with about two fifths found just once. This clonotype was observed a handful of times. Its antigen is unknown.

The clonotype originates from an adult man with Graves' hyperthyroidism. Sequencing used peripheral blood or thyroid tissue (not recorded which). The chain couples TRBV12-3 or TRBV12-4 to TRBJ1-4; no clear D. The CDR3 DNA reads as TGTGCCAGCAGTAACCATGCAACTAATGAAAAACTGTTTTTT. Residues: CASSNHATNEKLFF.